This T cell receptor (beta chain) was documented in a study of blood T cell repertoires in COVID-19. The assay was immunoSEQ multiplex PCR, and TCRdb's table has in-frame clones only and misses some. The repertoire holds approximately 32,000 clones, around 87% seen once, with over 11% in the top ten. This TCR was sampled from a man aged 55 to 70 with active COVID-19. The sample consisted of peripheral blood.

For the CDR3, the DNA is TGTGCCACCAGCGGGGGGACAGATACGCAGTATTTT. Translated, it gives CATSGGTDTQYF. The V gene is TRBV24-1, the J gene TRBJ2-3; 7 positions match TRBD2. The V segment lost 7 bases and the J segment 3 bases; nucleotides outside the gene matches: 0. The length of the CDR3 is 12 residues. The germline V gene has CDR1 KGHDR and CDR2 SFDVKD.